This TCR beta chain was sequenced for a study of post-analysis software for immune sequencing data. Findings and limits, study-wide: There was significantly lower normalized Chao1 diversity in multiple sclerosis patients than in controls. In patients, TRBV5-6, TRBV5-1 and TRBV20-1 belonged to five or six TRBV segments found more frequently than in controls.

As concerns this clonotype: Its antigen is currently unknown.

CDR3 size: 15 residues. Germline CDR1 WSHSY, CDR2 SAAADI. The J segment lost 5 bases and the V segment lost 5 bases, leaving 8 bases of the junction unmatched. Unique molecular identifiers had been added to the TCR beta cDNA libraries. Each CDR3 protein is one row after TCRdb ran MiXCR on the PCR reads. The table lists 750,000 to 950,000 distinct CDR3 sequences, approximately 53% of them singletons. The gene calls are TRBV10-2 and TRBJ2-1; 8 nucleotides match TRBD1. The sample was blood. The clonotype originates from a girl aged 5 to 17 with multiple sclerosis. The chain's CDR3 is CASSPTGVTDNEQFF. The CDR3 DNA reads as TGCGCCAGCAGTCCGACAGGGGTGACCGACAATGAGCAGTTCTTC.